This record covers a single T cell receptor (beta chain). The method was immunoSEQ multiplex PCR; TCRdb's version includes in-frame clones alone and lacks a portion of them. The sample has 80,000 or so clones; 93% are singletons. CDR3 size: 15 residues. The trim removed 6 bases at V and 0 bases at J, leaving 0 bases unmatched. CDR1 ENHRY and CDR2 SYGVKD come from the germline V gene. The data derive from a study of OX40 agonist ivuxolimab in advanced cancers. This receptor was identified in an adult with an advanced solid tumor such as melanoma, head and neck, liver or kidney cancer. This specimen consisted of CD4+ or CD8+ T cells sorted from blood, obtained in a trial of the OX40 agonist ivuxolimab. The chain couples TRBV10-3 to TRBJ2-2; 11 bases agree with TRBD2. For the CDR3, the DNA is TGTGCCATCAGGACTAGCGGGACGAACACCGGGGAGCTGTTTTTT. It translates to CAIRTSGTNTGELFF.